The 28 T cell receptor beta chains listed next were all sequenced from one sample in a study of CD8 T cells in Susac syndrome (dated by TCRdb to about 2019). Library method: the immunoSEQ multiplex PCR assay. RNA was extracted with the RNeasy kit and about 0.5 to 1 ug was reverse transcribed using random hexamers. TCRdb passed the public sequencing reads through fastp at Q25 and MiXCR, retaining productive beta sequences. A single entry per CDR3 protein holds the most common genes and DNA from its merged rows. The sample table shows 250,000 to 300,000 distinct CDR3 sequences, and 80% to 90% are seen once. Approximately 0.12% of the sample is held by the ten biggest clonotypes. What was sequenced was CD8+ T cells from PBMCs. The receptors come from a human donor with multiple sclerosis.

J is TRBJ1-5 and V is TRBV27; D is perhaps TRBD1 (5 bases). V lost 6 bases to trimming and J lost 3 bases, with 9 bases between them. The CDR3 sequence is 13 residues long. In germline, CDR1 is MNHEY, CDR2 SMNVEV (reference sequence). CDR3 in amino acids: CASSTGTNQPQHF. Here the CDR3 DNA reads TGTGCCAGCAGCACAGGTACCAATCAGCCCCAGCATTTT.

The gene calls are TRBV6-1 and TRBJ2-1; 8 bases fit TRBD2. The trim removed 7 bases at V and 3 bases at J, leaving 11 bases unmatched. Germline assignment: CDR1 MNHNS and CDR2 SASEGT. This CDR3 is built from 16 residues. The CDR3 region is CASNLAGGASYNEQFF. The CDR3 nucleotides read TGTGCCAGCAACCTCGCGGGAGGTGCTAGCTACAATGAGCAGTTCTTC.

The V and J genes are TRBV4-1 and TRBJ2-1; 10 nucleotides line up with TRBD2. There are 15 residues in the CDR3. Germline trimming cut 7 bases from V and 4 bases from J; bases unmatched to any gene: 7. Looked up from germline, CDR1 is MGHRA and CDR2 is YSYEKL. CDR3 in DNA: TGCGCCAGCACCCCCGAGCGGGAGGGATACAATGAGCAGTTCTTC. Translated: CASTPEREGYNEQFF.

The chain couples TRBV24-1 to TRBJ2-3, with D possibly called TRBD1 or TRBD2 (5 bases each). The CDR3 has 17 residues. V lost 3 bases to trimming and J lost 0 bases, with 15 bases between them. Germline assignment: CDR1 KGHDR and CDR2 SFDVKD. CDR3 region: CATSDVWDRVSTDTQYF. CDR3 in DNA: TGTGCCACCAGTGATGTTTGGGACCGTGTCAGCACAGATACGCAGTATTTT.

The rearrangement links TRBV9 to TRBJ1-1; tentative D call: TRBD1 (6 bases). CDR1 SGDLS and CDR2 YYNGEE come from the germline V gene. CDR3 length equals 14 residues. V lost 3 bases and J 4 bases, leaving 13 bases between the germline ends. Written as DNA, the CDR3 is TGTGCCAGCAGCGACGACAGGTTAAGCACTGAAGCTTTCTTT. Its protein is CASSDDRLSTEAFF.

The V and J genes are TRBV4-1 and TRBJ1-4, with D maybe TRBD1 (5 bases). Trimming shortened V by 4 bases and J by 0 bases, and 12 bases separated the two germline ends. The germline CDR1 and CDR2 sequences are MGHRA and YSYEKL. The CDR3 loop spans 16 amino acids. In DNA form, the CDR3 reads TGCGCCAGCAGCCCCCGGGACCCCCCAACTAATGAAAAACTGTTTTTT. Its translation is CASSPRDPPTNEKLFF.

The genes are TRBV20-1 and TRBJ2-7; D remains ambiguous. Germline-derived CDR1 and CDR2 are DFQATT and SNEGSKA (reference sequence). The CDR3 consists of 12 residues. With 0 bases removed from V and 3 bases from J, the gap between germline ends came to 6 bases. DNA of the CDR3: TGCAGTGCTAGAGATTTCGACTACGAGCAGTACTTC. This sequence encodes CSARDFDYEQYF.

V gene TRBV20-1 combines with J gene TRBJ2-2; 7 nucleotides line up with TRBD1. V lost 5 bases, J lost 2 bases, and 8 bases stayed unmatched. Germline V gene data show CDR1 as DFQATT and CDR2 as SNEGSKA (reference sequence). The CDR3 covers 15 residues. The CDR3 sequence: CSAFETGLNTGELFF. The CDR3 DNA follows: TGCAGTGCTTTTGAGACAGGGCTTAACACCGGGGAGCTGTTTTTT.

This clonotype came up once. V and J are TRBV27 and TRBJ1-1; D unresolved. Germline loops: CDR1 MNHEY, CDR2 SMNVEV (reference sequence). This CDR3 has 14 residues. V was clipped by 5 bases and J by 1 base, with 11 bases between them. The CDR3 region is CASSPLGPNTEAFF. CDR3 DNA: TGTGCCAGCAGTCCCCTAGGGCCGAACACTGAAGCTTTCTTT.

The genes are TRBV5-1 and TRBJ1-1, with 7 bases matching TRBD1. Germline values: CDR1 SGHRS, CDR2 YFSETQ. Trimming removed 4 bases from V and 5 bases from J; junction bases left unmatched: 5. This CDR3 contains 13 residues. The DNA for the CDR3 is TGCGCCAGCAGCGACAGGGAGATGACTGAAGCTTTCTTT. Encoded protein: CASSDREMTEAFF.

The chain has TRBV20-1 and TRBJ1-1; 10 bases align to TRBD1. V lost 6 bases and J lost 0; bases outside the gene matches: 22. Germline loops: CDR1 DFQATT, CDR2 SNEGSKA (reference sequence). The CDR3 has 20 residues. CDR3 coding DNA: TGCAGTGCCAGGAGGGACAGGGGATTCGACGGATTCCAGATGAACACTGAAGCTTTCTTT. Translating it yields CSARRDRGFDGFQMNTEAFF.

The chain uses TRBV5-1 and TRBJ2-2; the D gene is possibly TRBD1 (6 bases). The CDR3 length is 18 residues. With 0 bases removed from V and 2 bases from J, the gap between germline ends came to 17 bases. CDR1 is SGHRS and CDR2 is YFSETQ in the germline V gene. CDR3 nucleotide sequence: TGCGCCAGCAGCTTGGATCTATATCGGACAGTTAACACCGGGGAGCTGTTTTTT. It encodes CASSLDLYRTVNTGELFF.

The genes are TRBV20-1 and TRBJ2-4; 7 nucleotides line up with TRBD2. This CDR3 is 15 amino acids long. Germline trimming cut 7 bases from V and 2 bases from J; bases unmatched to any gene: 11. CDR1 DFQATT and CDR2 SNEGSKA come from the germline V gene (reference sequence). CDR3 nucleotides: TGCAGTGTGTCCCCTCGGGGGGTAACCAAAAACATTCAGTACTTC. Translation gives CSVSPRGVTKNIQYF.

The gene calls are TRBV9 and TRBJ2-6; D unclear. The CDR3 covers 14 residues. Trimming cost V 4 bases and J 4 bases, with 9 bases left between them. Germline CDR1 is SGDLS and CDR2 is YYNGEE. CDR3 sequence: CASSPAAGANVLTF. The DNA of the CDR3 is TGTGCCAGCAGCCCCGCGGCCGGGGCCAACGTCCTGACTTTC.

The chain uses TRBV7-2 and TRBJ1-3, with 7 bases aligning to TRBD1. The V segment lost 6 bases and the J segment 1 base; nucleotides outside the gene matches: 6. The CDR3 loop spans 15 amino acids. CDR1 and CDR2 from the germline V gene are SGHTA and FQGNSA. The CDR3 DNA sequence: TGTGCCAGCAGGGCTACAGGGGCGTCTGGAAACACCATATATTTT. It encodes CASRATGASGNTIYF. Variable domain in full (rest from reference TRBV7-2 and TRBJ1-3): GAGVSQSPSNKVTEKGKDVELRCDPISGHTALYWYRQSLGQGLEFLIYFQGNSAPDKSGLPSDRFSAERTGGSVSTLTIQRTQQEDSAVYLCASRATGASGNTIYFGEGSWLTVV.

The chain employs TRBV20-1 and TRBJ2-2; D might be TRBD1 or TRBD2, each matching 11 bases. Looked up from germline, CDR1 is DFQATT and CDR2 is SNEGSKA (reference sequence). This CDR3 region has 24 residues. Trimming left V 0 bases short and J 6 bases short, with 41 bases between. CDR3 sequence: CSARDLGTGGITSGSNQLAGELFF. In DNA, the CDR3 is TGCAGTGCTAGAGATTTGGGGACAGGGGGGATAACTAGCGGGAGTAATCAATTGGCCGGGGAGCTGTTTTTT.

The chain is built from TRBV10-3 and TRBJ2-7; 10 bases are a match to TRBD2. This CDR3 has 14 amino acids. Germline CDR1 ENHRY, CDR2 SYGVKD. V was clipped by 11 bases and J by 1 base; unmatched bases: 8. CDR3 loop: CAARLAGSSYEQYF. Written as DNA, the CDR3 is TGTGCCGCCCGACTAGCGGGTTCATCCTACGAGCAGTACTTC.

The genes are TRBV15 and TRBJ2-2, with D unclear. The CDR3 is made up of 12 amino acids. Trimming stripped 8 bases from V and 5 bases from J, with 9 bases between. Germline V gene sequence: CDR1 LNHNV, CDR2 YYDKDF (reference sequence). CDR3 bases: TGTGCCACCTCTATGGGGACCGGGGAGCTGTTTTTT. It is translated as CATSMGTGELFF.

In this sample, this clonotype turned up once. This chain joins TRBV2 and TRBJ2-2, with 11 bases identical to TRBD1. V trimming: 7 bases; J trimming: 2 bases; junction bases outside the gene matches: 3. The V gene's germline CDR1 is SNHLY and CDR2 FYNNEI. The CDR3 is made up of 15 amino acids. CDR3 bases: TGTGCCAGCAAACGGACAGGGGGCAACACCGGGGAGCTGTTTTTT. It codes for CASKRTGGNTGELFF. The full variable domain, its missing parts supplied by reference TRBV2 and TRBJ2-2, is EPEVTQTPSHQVTQMGQEVILRCVPISNHLYFYWYRQILGQKVEFLVSFYNNEISEKSEIFDDQFSVERPDGSNFTLKIRSTKLEDSAMYFCASKRTGGNTGELFFGEGSRLTVL.

This clonotype was seen just once. The chain couples TRBV20-1 to TRBJ1-4; D is ambiguous. The CDR3 has 17 residues. Trimming took off 0 bases at V and 0 bases at J, with 14 bases between the two ends. CDR1 and CDR2 (germline): DFQATT, SNEGSKA (reference sequence). The CDR3 loop is CSARDFGPQPTNEKLFF. The CDR3 DNA reads as TGCAGTGCTAGAGATTTTGGCCCACAGCCAACTAATGAAAAACTGTTTTTT.

The chain has TRBV25-1 and TRBJ2-7, with 7 bases lining up with TRBD1. The CDR3 is 13 amino acids. The germline V gene encodes CDR1 MGHDK and CDR2 SYGVNS. V shed 1 base and J 6 bases; nucleotides not matched to a gene: 3. The DNA for the CDR3 is TGTGCCAGCAGTGAATTAGGGGGCTTCGAGCAGTACTTC. This gives the protein CASSELGGFEQYF.

This clonotype came up a few times. The rearrangement uses TRBV6-1 and TRBJ2-2; D uncertain. The CDR3 has 16 amino acids. The V gene's germline CDR1 is MNHNS and CDR2 SASEGT. V was shortened by 2 bases and J by 3 bases, with 13 bases between the two germline ends. The CDR3 DNA is TGTGCCAGCAGTGAATCCGGTAGCAGGTACACCGGGGAGCTGTTTTTT. It specifies CASSESGSRYTGELFF.

The chain couples TRBV4-1 to TRBJ2-2; 10 nucleotides line up with TRBD2. Trimming cost V 6 bases and J 2 bases; bases outside gene matches: 0. This CDR3 is 14 amino acids long. Germline V gene data show CDR1 as MGHRA and CDR2 as YSYEKL. The CDR3 sequence: CASRLAGNTGELFF. CDR3 nucleotides: TGCGCCAGCAGACTAGCGGGAAACACCGGGGAGCTGTTTTTT.

The chain has TRBV5-1 and TRBJ2-1; possible D gene TRBD2, 7 bases. Germline CDR1 SGHRS, CDR2 YFSETQ. The CDR3 contains 15 residues. V dropped 5 bases and J dropped 6 bases, with 18 bases sitting between them. CDR3 protein: CASRYWAGAANEQFF. In nucleotides, the CDR3 is TGCGCCAGCAGATATTGGGCGGGGGCCGCCAATGAGCAGTTCTTC.

The J gene is TRBJ2-7, the V gene TRBV27; D gene ambiguous. The CDR3 contains 13 residues. Trimming removed 6 bases at V and 2 bases at J, with 11 bases between. Germline-derived CDR1 and CDR2 are MNHEY and SMNVEV (reference sequence). The CDR3 sequence: CASSHEATYEQYF. The CDR3 coding sequence is TGTGCCAGCAGCCATGAGGCTACCTACGAGCAGTACTTC.

The CDR3 DNA follows: TGCAGTGCTAGGTGGGACAATGAGCAGTTCTTC. Its translation is CSARWDNEQFF. V gene TRBV20-1 combines with J gene TRBJ2-1; D is unresolved. From germline, CDR1 is DFQATT and CDR2 SNEGSKA (reference sequence). This CDR3 has 11 amino acids. V lost 3 bases and J lost 5, with 5 bases in between.

The chain links TRBV5-5 to TRBJ2-1, with a weak D call TRBD1 (6 bases). Trimming removed 2 bases at V and 7 bases at J, with 13 bases between. The CDR3 is 14 amino acids. Germline-derived CDR1 and CDR2 are SGHKS and YYEKEE (reference sequence). The CDR3 DNA reads TGTGCCAGCAGCTTTGGGACACCCGGTAATGAGCAGTTCTTC. The encoded protein is CASSFGTPGNEQFF.

The DNA of the CDR3 is TGTGCCAGTCAACCTTCTGGGGCCAACGTCCTGACTTTC. This translates into CASQPSGANVLTF. This chain joins TRBV19 and TRBJ2-6; D is uncertain. CDR1 LNHDA and CDR2 SQIVND come from the germline V gene (reference sequence). Trimming removed 8 bases from V and 1 base from J, with 6 bases in between. The length of the CDR3 is 13 residues.